This T cell receptor beta chain was captured by sequencing in a study of shared clonotypes between healthy human individuals (dated by TCRdb to the early 2020s). Study-wide context: Three men and two women, aged 18 to 49 years, made up the cohort. For each donor, CD4 naive and CD4 memory were each run on three plates, CD8 naive on two plates, and CD8 memory on one plate. To estimate repertoire size and how much clonotype sharing occurs between individuals, the study deeply sequenced the blood TCR repertoires of 4 to 6 healthy adults. Each donor's leukapheresis produced roughly between roughly 0.85 and 9.5 billion PBMCs. To increase sequencing depth and limit assay-specific biases, TCR repertoire library preparation and sequencing were carried out by different laboratories using diverse techniques.

Of note for this clone: The specificity of this receptor is unknown. There are no base qualities to consult, and no much larger clone falls within one base.

Healthy HIV-negative adults with no recently reported acute infections or vaccinations were included as donors. Only Caucasian adults living in Nashville, Tennessee, USA were represented among the donors. Magnetic negative selection was used to enrich CD4+ T cells, after which naive cells were positively selected on CD45RA and the negative fraction became the memory subset. After blood collection by leukapheresis, PBMCs were isolated using Ficoll-Histopaque density gradient centrifugation and then cryopreserved in the vapor phase of liquid nitrogen. Analytical flow cytometry was used to check the purity and quantity of each magnetically sorted T cell population. Genomic DNA was isolated from each sorted fraction and quantified by UV absorbance on a Nanodrop 2000c. TCR CDR3 regions were amplified from genomic DNA by multiplex PCR using the deep immunoSEQ assay. Genomic DNA extracted from each cell subset was distributed evenly over all wells of several immunoSEQ 96-well plates, and each plate served as one replicate. For sorted subsets, roughly 200 ng of genomic DNA, equivalent to some 30,000 T cell genomes, went into each replicate PCR. Purified libraries were measured with a Qubit 3.0 fluorometer, size-checked on a Bioanalyzer 2100, and measured again with the KAPA Library Quantification kit. Every immunoSEQ 96-well plate was sequenced on a dedicated single-read 150-cycle Illumina NextSeq 550 flow cell. As for the original processing: Because the immunoSEQ output held only junctional sequences and lacked quality scores, the filtering could not match the filtering applied to full-length reads. To assign V/J genes and CDR3, sequences were annotated using PyIR, a Python wrapper for IgBLAST v1.9, with IMGT germline references. Reads with weak V/J assignments (E-value above 1e-6), missing CDR3, stop codons, out-of-frame junctions, or ambiguous translated residues were removed. V3J clonotypes were defined by identical inferred V gene, J gene, and CDR3 amino acid sequence. The percentage overlap between two repertoires was calculated by dividing the number of shared unique clonotypes by the size of the smaller repertoire. RTK rarefaction, the Chao1 estimator, and Recon v2.1 estimates of unobserved clonotypes were used to assess repertoire richness. Generation probabilities for all TCRbeta clonotypes obtained by the gDNA method from a handful of donors were computed using OLGA. The clones in this table, taken by TCRdb from immuneACCESS, are in-frame only. Not every clone is retained; where verified, under half of the shortfall comes from an unresolved V gene, and the cause of the rest is unknown. That table gives V, J and clone size, and the DNA gave D and trimming. The sample table records 2 million to 2.5 million clones; about 94% of these occur just once. The ten largest make up roughly 0.13% of the sample.

Overall study results and their limits: Rarefaction of sorted-subset datasets indicated incomplete sequencing despite the large sequencing depth. Clonotypes shared by all four sorted-subset donors showed higher generation probabilities than non-shared clonotypes. Pairwise subsampling indicated that sequencing depth was expected to affect the degree of clonotype sharing among donors. Roughly 5% of naive CD4, 3.5% of naive CD8, approximately 2% of memory CD4, and less than 0.45% of memory CD8 clonotypes were shared across several donors. Because the study included only a small number of donors, the genetic and exposure-history diversity represented was limited. Larger estimated clonotype richness was generally found for naive subsets than for memory subsets. Sampling was limited to blood, and TCR repertoires in tissue likely differ from TCR repertoires in blood.

The clonotype comes from a man aged 18 to 29 in good health. The source material was naive CD4+ T cells sorted from blood. Per the publication, the cell subset or site label means: CD45RA+ positively selected.

DNA sequence: TGTGCCAGCAGGGGGACAGGGGTGGAGACCCAGTACTTC. It encodes CASRGTGVETQYF. This chain is built from TRBV25-1 and TRBJ2-5; the junction holds 10 bases that match TRBD1. V has 6 bases trimmed and J has 5 bases trimmed; junction bases matching no gene number 3. According to the germline V gene, CDR1 reads MGHDK and CDR2 reads SYGVNS. Inclusive of the bounding cysteine and phenylalanine, the CDR3 is 13 residues long. Of all the DNA, just the CDR3 is kept, 39 bases in frame from base 1.